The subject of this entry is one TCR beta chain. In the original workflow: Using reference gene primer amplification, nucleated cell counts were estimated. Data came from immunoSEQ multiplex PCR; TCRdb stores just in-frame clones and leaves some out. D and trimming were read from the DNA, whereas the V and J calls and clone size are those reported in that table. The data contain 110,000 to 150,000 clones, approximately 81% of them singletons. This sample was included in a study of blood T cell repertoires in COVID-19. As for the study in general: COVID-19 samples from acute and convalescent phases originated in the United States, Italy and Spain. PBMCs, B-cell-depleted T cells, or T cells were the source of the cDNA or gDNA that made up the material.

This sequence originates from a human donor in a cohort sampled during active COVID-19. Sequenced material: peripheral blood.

The CDR3 DNA reads as TGTGCCAGCAGCCCTGGGGGGACAGCACGTAACTATGGCTACACCTTC. Encoded protein: CASSPGGTARNYGYTF. This sequence joins TRBV5-4 and TRBJ1-2; 7 positions match TRBD1. V lost 4 bases, J lost 1 base, and 10 bases stayed unmatched. This CDR3 comprises 16 residues. Germline loops: CDR1 SGHNT, CDR2 YYREEE (reference sequence).